This TCR beta chain was obtained from a study of blood T cells in healthy people across ages. Per germline, CDR1 PRHDT and CDR2 FYEKMQ (reference sequence). The CDR3 has 12 residues. With 5 bases removed from V and 12 bases from J, the gap between germline ends came to 16 bases. A second PCR, run for about 7 to 11 cycles, used a sample-barcoded 5' primer plus a J-beta primer mix. TCRdb called the 5' RACE reads again in MiXCR, with one record for every CDR3 protein. The sample has around 690,000 distinct CDR3 sequences; about 53% are singletons. The rearrangement uses TRBV13 and TRBJ1-2, with no clear D. Sequenced material: blood. The TCR was taken from a man in his 60s in good health. This CDR3 reads CASSTRTGPHTF. CDR3 coding DNA: TGTGCCAGCAGCACTAGAACGGGCCCCCACACCTTC.